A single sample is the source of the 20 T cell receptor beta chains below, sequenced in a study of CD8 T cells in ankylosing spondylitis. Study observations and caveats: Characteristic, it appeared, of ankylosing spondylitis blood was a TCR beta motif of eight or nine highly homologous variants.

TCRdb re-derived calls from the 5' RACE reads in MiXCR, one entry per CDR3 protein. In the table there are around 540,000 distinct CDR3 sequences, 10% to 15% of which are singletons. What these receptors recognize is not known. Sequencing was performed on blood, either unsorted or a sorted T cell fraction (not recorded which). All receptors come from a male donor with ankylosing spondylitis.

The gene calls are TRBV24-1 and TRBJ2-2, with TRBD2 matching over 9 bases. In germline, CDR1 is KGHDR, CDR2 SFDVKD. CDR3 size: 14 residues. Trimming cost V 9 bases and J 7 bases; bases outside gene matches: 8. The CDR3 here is CATAGLAEHGELFF. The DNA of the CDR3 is TGTGCCACCGCGGGACTAGCAGAACACGGGGAGCTGTTTTTT.

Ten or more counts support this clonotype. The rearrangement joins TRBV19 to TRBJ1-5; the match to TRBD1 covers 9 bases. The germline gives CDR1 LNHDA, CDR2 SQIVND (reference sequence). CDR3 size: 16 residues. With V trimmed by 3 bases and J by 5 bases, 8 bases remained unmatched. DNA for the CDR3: TGTGCCAGTAGTATCCCGGGACAGGGAGTGGATCAGCCCCAGCATTTT. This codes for CASSIPGQGVDQPQHF.

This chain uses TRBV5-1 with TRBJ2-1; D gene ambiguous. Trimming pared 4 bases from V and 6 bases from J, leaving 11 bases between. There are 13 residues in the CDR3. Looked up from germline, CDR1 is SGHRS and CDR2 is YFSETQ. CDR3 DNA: TGCGCCAGCAGCGATGGGCCAGCCAATGAGCAGTTCTTC. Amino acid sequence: CASSDGPANEQFF.

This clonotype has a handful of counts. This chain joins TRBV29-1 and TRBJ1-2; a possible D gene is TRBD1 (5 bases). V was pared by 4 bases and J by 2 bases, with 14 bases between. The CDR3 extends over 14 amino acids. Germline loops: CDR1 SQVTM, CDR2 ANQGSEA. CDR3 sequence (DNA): TGCAGCGTTGGAATGGGGGAGACAAACTATGGCTACACCTTC. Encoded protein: CSVGMGETNYGYTF.

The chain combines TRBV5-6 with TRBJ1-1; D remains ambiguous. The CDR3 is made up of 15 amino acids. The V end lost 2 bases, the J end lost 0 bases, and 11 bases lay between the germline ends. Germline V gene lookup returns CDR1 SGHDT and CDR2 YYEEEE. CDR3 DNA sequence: TGTGCCAGCAGCTTTGACCTTTTTATGAACACTGAAGCTTTCTTT. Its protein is CASSFDLFMNTEAFF.

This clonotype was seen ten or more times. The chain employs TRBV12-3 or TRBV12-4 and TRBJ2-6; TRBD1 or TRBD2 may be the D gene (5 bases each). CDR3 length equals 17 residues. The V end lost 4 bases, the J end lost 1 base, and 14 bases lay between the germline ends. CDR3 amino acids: CASSSLGRESGANVLTF. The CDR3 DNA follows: TGTGCCAGCAGTTCTCTGGGACGGGAATCTGGGGCCAACGTCCTGACTTTC.

This CDR3 is CASSLPSDEQYV. The CDR3 DNA is TGCGCCAGCAGCTTGCCCAGCGACGAGCAGTACGTC. The chain recombines TRBV5-1 with TRBJ2-7; D is unresolved. Trimming cost V 1 base and J 5 bases, with 7 bases left between them. The CDR3 has 12 amino acids. Per the germline V gene, CDR1 is SGHRS and CDR2 is YFSETQ.

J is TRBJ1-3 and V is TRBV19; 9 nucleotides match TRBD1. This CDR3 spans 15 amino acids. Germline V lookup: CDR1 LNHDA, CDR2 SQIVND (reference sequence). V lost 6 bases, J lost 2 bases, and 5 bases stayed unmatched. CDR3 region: CASSRDREPGNTIYF. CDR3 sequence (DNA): TGTGCCAGTAGCCGGGACAGGGAGCCTGGAAACACCATATATTTT.

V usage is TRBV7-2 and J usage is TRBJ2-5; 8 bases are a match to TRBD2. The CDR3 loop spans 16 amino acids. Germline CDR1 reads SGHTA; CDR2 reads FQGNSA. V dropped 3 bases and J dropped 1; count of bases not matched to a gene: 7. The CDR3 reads CASSLVVGRAQETQYF. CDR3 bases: TGTGCCAGCAGCTTGGTAGTCGGGAGGGCCCAAGAGACCCAGTACTTC. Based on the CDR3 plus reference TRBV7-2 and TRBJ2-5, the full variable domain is GAGVSQSPSNKVTEKGKDVELRCDPISGHTALYWYRQSLGQGLEFLIYFQGNSAPDKSGLPSDRFSAERTGGSVSTLTIQRTQQEDSAVYLCASSLVVGRAQETQYFGPGTRLLVL.

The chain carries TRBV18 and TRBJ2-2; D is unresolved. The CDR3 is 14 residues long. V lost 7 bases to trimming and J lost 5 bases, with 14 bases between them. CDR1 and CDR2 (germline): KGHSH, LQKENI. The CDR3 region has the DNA TGTGCCAGCTTCGAAGGATTCGTAACCGGGGAGCTGTTTTTT. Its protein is CASFEGFVTGELFF.

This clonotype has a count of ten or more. The CDR3 nucleotides read TGCGCCAGCAGCTATAGCGGGAGTGACGAGCAGTACGTC. This translates into CASSYSGSDEQYV. V usage is TRBV5-1 and J usage is TRBJ2-7, with 9 bases fitting TRBD2. V lost 3 bases to trimming and J lost 5 bases; unmatched junction nucleotides: 3. Per germline, CDR1 SGHRS and CDR2 YFSETQ. CDR3 size: 13 residues.

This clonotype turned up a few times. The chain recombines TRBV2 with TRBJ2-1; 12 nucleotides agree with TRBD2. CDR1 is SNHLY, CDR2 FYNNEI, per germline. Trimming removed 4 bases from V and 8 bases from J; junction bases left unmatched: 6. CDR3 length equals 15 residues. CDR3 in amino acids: CASSATSGRNDEQFF. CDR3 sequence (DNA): TGTGCCAGCAGTGCGACTAGCGGGAGAAATGATGAGCAGTTCTTC.

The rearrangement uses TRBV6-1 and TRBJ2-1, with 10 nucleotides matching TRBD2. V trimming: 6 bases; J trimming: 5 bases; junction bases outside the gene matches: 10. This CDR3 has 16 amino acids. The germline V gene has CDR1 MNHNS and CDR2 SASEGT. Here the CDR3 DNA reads TGTGCCAGCAGGAACCCGGGACTAGCGATCAACAATGAGCAGTTCTTC. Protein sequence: CASRNPGLAINNEQFF.

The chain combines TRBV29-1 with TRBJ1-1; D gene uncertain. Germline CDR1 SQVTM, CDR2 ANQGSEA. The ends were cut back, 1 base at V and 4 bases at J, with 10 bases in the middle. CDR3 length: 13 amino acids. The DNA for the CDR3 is TGCAGCGTTGAAGCAGAGGTGGCCACTGAAGCTTTCTTT. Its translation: CSVEAEVATEAFF.

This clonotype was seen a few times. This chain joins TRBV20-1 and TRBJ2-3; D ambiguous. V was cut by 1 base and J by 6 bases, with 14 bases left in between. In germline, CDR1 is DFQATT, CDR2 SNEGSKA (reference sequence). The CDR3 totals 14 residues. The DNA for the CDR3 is TGCAGTGCTAGAGGTGGGCTCCAGTGGGATACGCAGTATTTT. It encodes CSARGGLQWDTQYF.

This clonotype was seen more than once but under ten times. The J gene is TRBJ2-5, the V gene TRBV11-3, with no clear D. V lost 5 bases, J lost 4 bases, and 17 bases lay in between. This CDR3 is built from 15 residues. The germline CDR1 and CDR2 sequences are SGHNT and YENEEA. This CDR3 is CASSRRTPLGETQYF. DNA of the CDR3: TGTGCCAGCAGCCGTAGGACGCCCTTAGGAGAGACCCAGTACTTC. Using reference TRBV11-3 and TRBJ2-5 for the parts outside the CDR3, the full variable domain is EAGVVQSPRYKIIEKKQPVAFWCNPISGHNTLYWYLQNLGQGPELLIRYENEEAVDDSQLPKDRFSAERLKGVDSTLKIQPAELGDSAVYLCASSRRTPLGETQYFGPGTRLLVL.

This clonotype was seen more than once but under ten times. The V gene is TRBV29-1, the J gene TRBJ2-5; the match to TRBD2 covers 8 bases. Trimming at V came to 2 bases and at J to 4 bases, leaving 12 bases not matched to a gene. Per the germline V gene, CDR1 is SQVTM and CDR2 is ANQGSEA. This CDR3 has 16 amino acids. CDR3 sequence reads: CSVETQAGVWGETQYF. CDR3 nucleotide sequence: TGCAGCGTTGAAACCCAAGCGGGAGTGTGGGGAGAGACCCAGTACTTC.

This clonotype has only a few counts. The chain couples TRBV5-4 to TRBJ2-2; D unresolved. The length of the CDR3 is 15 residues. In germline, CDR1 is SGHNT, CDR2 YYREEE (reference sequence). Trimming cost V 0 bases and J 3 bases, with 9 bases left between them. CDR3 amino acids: CASSLGVGDTGELFF. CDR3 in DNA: TGTGCCAGCAGCTTGGGGGTTGGGGACACCGGGGAGCTGTTTTTT.

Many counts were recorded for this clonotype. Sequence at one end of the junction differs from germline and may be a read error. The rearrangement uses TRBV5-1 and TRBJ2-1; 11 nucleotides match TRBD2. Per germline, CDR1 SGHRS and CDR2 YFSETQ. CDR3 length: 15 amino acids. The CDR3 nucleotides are TGTGCCAGCAGCTTACTAGCGGGGGACTACAATGAGCAGTTCTTC. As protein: CASSLLAGDYNEQFF.

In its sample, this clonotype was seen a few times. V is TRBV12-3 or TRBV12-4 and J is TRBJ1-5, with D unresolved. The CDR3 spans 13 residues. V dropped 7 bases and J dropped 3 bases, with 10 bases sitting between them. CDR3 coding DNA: TGTGCCAGCACCTTCAGCACCAATCAGCCCCAGCATTTT. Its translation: CASTFSTNQPQHF.